This TCR beta chain emerged from a study of T cell responses to AZD1222 COVID-19 vaccine. General study points: Mostly white British, mostly female donors; authors suggested clonal diversity may be underestimated. Spike-specific TCR breadth and depth went up after people got two AZD1222 doses.

Concerning this clone itself: As yet, its antigen is unknown. One end of the junction does not line up with germline, which may come from a read error.

CDR3 size: 14 residues. CDR1 and CDR2 (germline): LNHDA, SQIVND (reference sequence). The analysis combined second doses at about 4 or about 12 weeks. This table comes from immunoSEQ multiplex PCR, and its TCRdb copy is limited to in-frame clones, with some not included. The table has 150,000 to 160,000 clones, 87% seen once; the top ten hold over 8%. The sequence was obtained from an adult who received the AZD1222 COVID-19 vaccine. This specimen consisted of peripheral blood, obtained 28 days after the second AZD1222 dose. This sequence joins TRBV19 and TRBJ2-3, with a possible D match to TRBD1 (5 bases). The CDR3 loop reads CASSLRDSIDTQYF. The CDR3 nucleotides read TGTGCCAGTAGTCTCCGCGACAGCATAGATACGCAGTATTTT.